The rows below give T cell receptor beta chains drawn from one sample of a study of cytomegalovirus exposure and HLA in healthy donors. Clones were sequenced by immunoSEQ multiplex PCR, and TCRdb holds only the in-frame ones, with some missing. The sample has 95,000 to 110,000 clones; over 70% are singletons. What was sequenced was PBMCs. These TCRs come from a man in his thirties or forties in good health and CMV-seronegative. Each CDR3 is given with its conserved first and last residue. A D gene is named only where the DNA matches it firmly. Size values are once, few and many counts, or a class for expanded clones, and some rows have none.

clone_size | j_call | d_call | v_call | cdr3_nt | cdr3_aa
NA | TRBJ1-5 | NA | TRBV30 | TGTGCCTGGAGTGTACCCTCAGGTACCCAGCATTTT | CAWSVPSGTQHF
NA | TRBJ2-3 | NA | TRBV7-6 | TGTGCCAGCAGCCTACTGGGCTCAGGGGCAGATACGCAGTATTTT | CASSLLGSGADTQYF
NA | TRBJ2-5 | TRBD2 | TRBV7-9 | TGTGCCAGCAGCTTGGGGGGGGTGAGACTCCAAGAGACCCAGTACTTC | CASSLGGVRLQETQYF
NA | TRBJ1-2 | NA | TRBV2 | TGTGCCAGCAACTTACTCCTCCAGGCCTCTTCGGATGGCTACACCTTC | CASNLLLQASSDGYTF
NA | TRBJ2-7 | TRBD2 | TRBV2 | TGTGCCAGCAGGGGGACTAGCGGGGGGATGCACGAGCAGTACTTC | CASRGTSGGMHEQYF
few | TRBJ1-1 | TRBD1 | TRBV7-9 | TGTGCCAGCAGCCCTTCTGGACAGGGGAGAGGTACTGAAGCTTTCTTT | CASSPSGQGRGTEAFF
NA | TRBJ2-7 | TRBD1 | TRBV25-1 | TGTGCCAGCAGTGGTACGGGACAGGGCCACTACGAGCAGTACTTC | CASSGTGQGHYEQYF
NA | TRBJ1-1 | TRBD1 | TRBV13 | TGTGCCAGCGGGGGATGGGGACAGGGAAACACTGAAGCTTTCTTT | CASGGWGQGNTEAFF
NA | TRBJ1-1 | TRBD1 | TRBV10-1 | TGCGCCAGCGGGACAGGAGGTAGGAACACTGAAGCTTTCTTT | CASGTGGRNTEAFF
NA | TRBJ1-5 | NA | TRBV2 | TGTGCCAGCAGGCAAACAGGGAAAGGGCCCCAGCATTTT | CASRQTGKGPQHF
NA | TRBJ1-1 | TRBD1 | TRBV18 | TGTGCCAGCTCACCGGGACAGACAAGGAACACTGAAGCTTTCTTT | CASSPGQTRNTEAFF
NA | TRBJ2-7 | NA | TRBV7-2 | TGTGCCAGCAGCTTAGCGGCCCAGCAGTACTTC | CASSLAAQQYF
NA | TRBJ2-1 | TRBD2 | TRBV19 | TGTGCCAGTAGTCTTCCGGGACTAGCGGCCAATGAGCAGTTCTTC | CASSLPGLAANEQFF
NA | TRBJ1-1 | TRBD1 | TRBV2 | TGTGCCAGCACAGGGACAGGGCGCTACACTGAAGCTTTCTTT | CASTGTGRYTEAFF
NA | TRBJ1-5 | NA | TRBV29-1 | TGCAGGAACTCCCCACAGCTTAATAGCAATCAGCCCCAGCATTTT | CRNSPQLNSNQPQHF
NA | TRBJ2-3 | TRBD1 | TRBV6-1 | TGTGCCAGCAGTCAAAAGGGGACAGGTTCAGATACGCAGTATTTT | CASSQKGTGSDTQYF
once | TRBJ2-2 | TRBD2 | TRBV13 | TGTGCCAGCAGCCTTGGACTAGCGGGGGGGAACACCGGGGAGCTGTTTTTT | CASSLGLAGGNTGELFF
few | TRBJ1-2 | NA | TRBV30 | TGTGCCTGGAGTGTACAGATGGGAGCGGGGGGGGGCTACACCTTC | CAWSVQMGAGGGYTF
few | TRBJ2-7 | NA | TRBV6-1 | TGTGCCAGCGGGAGAGTGGTTTCAGGCGAGCAGTACTTC | CASGRVVSGEQYF
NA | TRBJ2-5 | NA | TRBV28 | TGTGCCAGCAGCCTGTGGGCCCAGCGGGAGACCCAGTACTTC | CASSLWAQRETQYF
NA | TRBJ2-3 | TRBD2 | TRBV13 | TGTGCCAGCGGAATCGGGCTAGCGGGGGGGTATTTT | CASGIGLAGGYF
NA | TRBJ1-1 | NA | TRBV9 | TGTGCCAGCAGCCCTAGTGGTGCCGCTGAAGCTTTCTTT | CASSPSGAAEAFF
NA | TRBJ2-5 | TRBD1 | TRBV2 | TGTGCCAGCAGCCTCGACAGGGGGCGCGAGACCCAGTACTTC | CASSLDRGRETQYF
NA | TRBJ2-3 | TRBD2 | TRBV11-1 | TGTGCCAGCAGCCGTAGGACTAGCGGGGGTAGCACAGATACGCAGTATTTT | CASSRRTSGGSTDTQYF
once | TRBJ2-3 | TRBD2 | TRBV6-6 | TGTGCCAGCAGCCGACTAGCGGGAACAGATACGCAGTATTTT | CASSRLAGTDTQYF
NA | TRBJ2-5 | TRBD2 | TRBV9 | TGTGCCAGCAGCACGACTAGCGGGGGGCCGCAGGTTCAAGAGACCCAGTACTTC | CASSTTSGGPQVQETQYF
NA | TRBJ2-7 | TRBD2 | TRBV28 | TGTGCCAGCAGTTTAGCGGGGGTGGCCTACGAGCAGTACTTC | CASSLAGVAYEQYF
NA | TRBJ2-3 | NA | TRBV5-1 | TGCGCCAGCAGTAGGAGCGGAGCCACAGATACGCAGTATTTT | CASSRSGATDTQYF
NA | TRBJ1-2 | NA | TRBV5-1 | TGCGCCAGCAGCTCCGACTATGGCTACACCTTC | CASSSDYGYTF
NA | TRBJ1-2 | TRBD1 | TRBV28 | TGTGCCAGCAGTCAGGGGGCGAGCTATGGCTACACCTTC | CASSQGASYGYTF
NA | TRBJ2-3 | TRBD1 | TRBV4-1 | TGCGCCAGCAGCCAAACCGGGACAGCGTACACAGATACGCAGTATTTT | CASSQTGTAYTDTQYF
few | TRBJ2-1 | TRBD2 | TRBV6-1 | TGTGCCAGCAGTGAACTAGCGGGCTCCTACAATGAGCAGTTCTTC | CASSELAGSYNEQFF
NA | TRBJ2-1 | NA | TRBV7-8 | TGTGCCAGCAGCCCCGAGGATACTCAGGGCAATGAGCAGTTCTTC | CASSPEDTQGNEQFF
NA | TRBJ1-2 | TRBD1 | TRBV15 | TGTGCCACCAGCCGAGAGGGGCGACAGGGACATGGCTACACCTTC | CATSREGRQGHGYTF
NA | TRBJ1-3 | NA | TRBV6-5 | TGTGCCAGCAGTTACTCCGACAGGAGCTCTGGAAACACCATATATTTT | CASSYSDRSSGNTIYF
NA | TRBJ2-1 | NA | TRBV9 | TGTGCCAGCAGCGTAGGAGGGAGAGCCCCTGAGCAGTTCTTC | CASSVGGRAPEQFF
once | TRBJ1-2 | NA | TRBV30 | TGTGCCTGGAGTACGGGGATAAAGGGCTACACCTTC | CAWSTGIKGYTF
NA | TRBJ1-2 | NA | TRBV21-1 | TGTGCCAGCAGCAAACTCGCGGATGATGGCTACACCTTC | CASSKLADDGYTF
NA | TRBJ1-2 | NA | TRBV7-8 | TGTGCCAGCAGCGCAGCCGGGACACCATATAGCTATGGCTACACCTTC | CASSAAGTPYSYGYTF
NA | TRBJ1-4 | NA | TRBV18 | TGTGCCAGCTCACCGGACATAGGGGGGGCGAGACTGTTTTTT | CASSPDIGGARLFF
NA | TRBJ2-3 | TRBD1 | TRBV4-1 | TGCGCCAGCAGCCTACCAGGACAGGGAGGAGATACGCAGTATTTT | CASSLPGQGGDTQYF
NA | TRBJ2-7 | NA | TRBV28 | TGTGCCAGCAGTTCCGGGATCTACGAGCAGTACTTC | CASSSGIYEQYF
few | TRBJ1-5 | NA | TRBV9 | TGTGCCAGCAGCGTAGGGGCAGACAATAGCAATCAGCCCCAGCATTTT | CASSVGADNSNQPQHF
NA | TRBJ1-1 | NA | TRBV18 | TGTGCCAGCTCACCTTGGGGCCTAGGGACTGAAGCTTTCTTT | CASSPWGLGTEAFF
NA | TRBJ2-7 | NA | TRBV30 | TGTGCCTGGAGTGGACCCGGGGAGGGGGGGCTCTACGAGCAGTACTTC | CAWSGPGEGGLYEQYF
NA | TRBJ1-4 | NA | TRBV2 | TGTGCCAGCTCGACGCAGGGGTCTGGGGAAAAACTGTTTTTT | CASSTQGSGEKLFF
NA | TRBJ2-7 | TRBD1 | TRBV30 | TGTGCCTGGAGGGATAGACAGGGGGGACGATTCTACGAGCAGTACTTC | CAWRDRQGGRFYEQYF
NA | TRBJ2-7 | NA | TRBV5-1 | TGCGCCAGCAGCTCCCCCTCCGAGCAGTACTTC | CASSSPSEQYF